The sequence of this T cell receptor beta chain was determined in a study of tumor-infiltrating lymphocytes in oesophageal squamous cell carcinoma. In TCRdb, the PCR reads were re-called with MiXCR into one record per CDR3 protein. This repertoire shows some 20,000 distinct CDR3 sequences, roughly two fifths found once; its top ten account for under 12%. This clonotype appeared many times. The CDR3 totals 15 residues. V lost 2 bases and J 3 bases, leaving 14 bases between the germline ends. The germline V gene has CDR1 MDHEN and CDR2 SYDVKM. This sequence was found in a male donor with esophageal squamous cell carcinoma. J is TRBJ2-7 and V is TRBV28, with D tentatively TRBD1 or TRBD2 (5 bases each). Sequencing was performed on normal esophageal tissue next to the tumor. The CDR3 nucleotides read TGTGCCAGCAGTTTACCCGGGGCGTTACACTACGAGCAGTACTTC. Amino acid sequence: CASSLPGALHYEQYF.